This T cell receptor (beta chain) was sequenced in a study of identical twins. The CDR3 has 17 amino acids. Germline V lookup: CDR1 SGDLS, CDR2 YYNGEE. V shed 4 bases, J shed 5 bases, and the junction held 11 bases outside the gene matches. Donors were all healthy Caucasians. TCRdb independently ran MiXCR on the 5' RACE reads; one entry per CDR3 protein. The data show 600,000 to 850,000 distinct CDR3 sequences, roughly 18% seen once. Study observations and caveats: Fewer insertions marked abundant cord blood beta clonotypes; young adult naive trended weakly, memory not at all.

This clonotype appeared a few times. Its antigen is not identified. The same sample was also used in a study of T cells expressing NK-cell markers. As reported in that work: Roughly 6 donors showed dominant NKG2C+ clonotypes comprising about 1.0-7.5% of their CD8+ T cells.

Material for sequencing was PBMCs. The origin of this receptor is a woman aged 18-30 years in good health. V is TRBV9 and J is TRBJ1-4; the match to TRBD1 covers 10 bases. The DNA of the CDR3 is TGTGCCAGCAGCCGATCAGGAAGGGGACAGGGGAATGAAAAACTGTTTTTT. Translated, it gives CASSRSGRGQGNEKLFF.